The clone carrying this TCR beta chain was found a few times. These data belong to a study of beta chain features in type 1 diabetes. The CDR3 sequence is 15 residues long. Germline values: CDR1 SSHAT, CDR2 FNYEAQ (reference sequence). With V trimmed by 6 bases and J by 3 bases, 5 bases remained unmatched. Every isolated RNA sample was fully reverse transcribed, so sequencing captured expressed TCRB transcripts. Some clones are missing from TCRdb's copy, which holds only in-frame ones; the method was immunoSEQ multiplex PCR. The sample yields hundreds of thousands of clones, 9% to 10% seen once. Sequenced material: naive CD4+ T cells from blood. This TCR was recovered from a woman between 18 and 30 years old in good health. The rearrangement links TRBV7-7 to TRBJ2-2, with 9 bases fitting TRBD1. In DNA, the CDR3 is TGTGCCAGCAGTTCCGGGACAGGGTACACCGGGGAGCTGTTTTTT. It is translated as CASSSGTGYTGELFF.